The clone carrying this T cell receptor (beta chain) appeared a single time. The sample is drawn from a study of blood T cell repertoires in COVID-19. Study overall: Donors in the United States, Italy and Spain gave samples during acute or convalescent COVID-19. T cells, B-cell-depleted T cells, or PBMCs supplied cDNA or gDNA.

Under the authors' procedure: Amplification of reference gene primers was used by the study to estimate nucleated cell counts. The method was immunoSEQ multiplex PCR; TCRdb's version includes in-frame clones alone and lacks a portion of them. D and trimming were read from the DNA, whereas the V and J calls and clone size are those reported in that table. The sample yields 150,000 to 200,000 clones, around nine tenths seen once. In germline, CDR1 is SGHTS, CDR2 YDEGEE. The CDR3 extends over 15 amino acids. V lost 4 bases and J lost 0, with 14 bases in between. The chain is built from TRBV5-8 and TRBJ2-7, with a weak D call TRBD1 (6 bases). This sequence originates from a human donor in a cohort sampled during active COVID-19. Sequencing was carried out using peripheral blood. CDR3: CASSETRGYSYEQYF. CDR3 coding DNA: TGTGCCAGCAGCGAGACCAGGGGCTACTCCTACGAGCAGTACTTC. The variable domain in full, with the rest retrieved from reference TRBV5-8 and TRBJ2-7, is EAGVTQSPTHLIKTRGQQATLRCSPISGHTSVYWYQQALGLGLQFLLWYDEGEERNRGNFPPRFSGRQFPNYSSELNVNALELEDSALYLCASSETRGYSYEQYFGPGTRLTVT.